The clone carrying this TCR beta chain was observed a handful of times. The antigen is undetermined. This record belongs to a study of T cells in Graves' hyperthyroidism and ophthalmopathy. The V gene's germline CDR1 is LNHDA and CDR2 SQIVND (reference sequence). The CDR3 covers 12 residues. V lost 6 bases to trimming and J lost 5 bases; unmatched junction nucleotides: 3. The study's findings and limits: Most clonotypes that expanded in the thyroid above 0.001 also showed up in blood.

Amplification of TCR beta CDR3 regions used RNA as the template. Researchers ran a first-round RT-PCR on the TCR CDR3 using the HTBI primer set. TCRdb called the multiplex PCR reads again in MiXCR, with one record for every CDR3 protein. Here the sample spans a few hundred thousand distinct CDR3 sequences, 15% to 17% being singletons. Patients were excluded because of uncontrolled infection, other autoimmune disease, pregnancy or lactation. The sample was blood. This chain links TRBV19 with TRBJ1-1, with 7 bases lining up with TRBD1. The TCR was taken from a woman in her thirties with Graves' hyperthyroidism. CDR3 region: CASRPGGTEAFF. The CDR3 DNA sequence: TGTGCCAGTAGGCCAGGGGGGACTGAAGCTTTCTTT.